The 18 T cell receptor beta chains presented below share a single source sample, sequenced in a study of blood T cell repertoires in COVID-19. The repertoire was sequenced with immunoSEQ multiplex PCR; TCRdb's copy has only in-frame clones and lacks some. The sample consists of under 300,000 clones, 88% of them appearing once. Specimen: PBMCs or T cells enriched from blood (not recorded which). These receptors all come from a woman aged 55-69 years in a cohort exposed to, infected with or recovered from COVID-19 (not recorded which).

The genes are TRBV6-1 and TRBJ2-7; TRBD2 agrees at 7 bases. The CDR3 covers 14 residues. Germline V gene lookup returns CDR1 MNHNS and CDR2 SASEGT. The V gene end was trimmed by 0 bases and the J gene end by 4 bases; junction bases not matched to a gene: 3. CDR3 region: CASSEAPGGYEQYF. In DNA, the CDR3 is TGTGCCAGCAGTGAAGCACCGGGAGGTTACGAGCAGTACTTC.

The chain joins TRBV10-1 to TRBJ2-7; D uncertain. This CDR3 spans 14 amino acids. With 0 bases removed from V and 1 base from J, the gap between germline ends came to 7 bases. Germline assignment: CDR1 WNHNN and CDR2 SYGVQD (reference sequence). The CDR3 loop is CASSESGGSYEQYF. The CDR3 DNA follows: TGCGCCAGCAGTGAGTCTGGCGGTTCCTACGAGCAGTACTTC.

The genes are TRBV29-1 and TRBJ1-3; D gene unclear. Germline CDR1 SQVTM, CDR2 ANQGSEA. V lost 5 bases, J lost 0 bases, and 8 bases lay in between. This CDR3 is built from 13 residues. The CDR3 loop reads CSVPGSSGNTIYF. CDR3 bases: TGCAGCGTTCCAGGCAGCTCTGGAAACACCATATATTTT.

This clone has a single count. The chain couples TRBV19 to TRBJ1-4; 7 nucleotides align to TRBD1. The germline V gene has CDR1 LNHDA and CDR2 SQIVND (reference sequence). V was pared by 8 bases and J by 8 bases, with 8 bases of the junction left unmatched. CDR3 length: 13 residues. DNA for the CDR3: TGTGCCAGTTACGACAGGGAAAACGAAAAACTGTTTTTT. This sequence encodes CASYDRENEKLFF.

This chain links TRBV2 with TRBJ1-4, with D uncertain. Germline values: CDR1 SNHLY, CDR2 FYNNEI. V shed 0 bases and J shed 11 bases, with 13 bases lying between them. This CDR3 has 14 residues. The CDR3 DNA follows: TGTGCCAGCAGTGAAGCGCCGGTCTATCGGAAACTGTTTTTT. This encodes CASSEAPVYRKLFF.

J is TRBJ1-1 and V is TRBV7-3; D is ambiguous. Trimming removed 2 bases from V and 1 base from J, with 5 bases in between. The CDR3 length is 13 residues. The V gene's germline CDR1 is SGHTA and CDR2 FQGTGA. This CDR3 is CASSLAGNTEAFF. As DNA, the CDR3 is TGTGCCAGCAGCTTAGCGGGGAACACTGAAGCTTTCTTT.

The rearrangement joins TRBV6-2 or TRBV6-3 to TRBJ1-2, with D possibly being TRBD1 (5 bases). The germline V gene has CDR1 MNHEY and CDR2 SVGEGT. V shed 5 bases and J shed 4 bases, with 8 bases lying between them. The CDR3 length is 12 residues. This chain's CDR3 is CASSKGLYGYTF. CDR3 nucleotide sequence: TGTGCCAGCAGTAAGGGACTCTATGGCTACACCTTC.

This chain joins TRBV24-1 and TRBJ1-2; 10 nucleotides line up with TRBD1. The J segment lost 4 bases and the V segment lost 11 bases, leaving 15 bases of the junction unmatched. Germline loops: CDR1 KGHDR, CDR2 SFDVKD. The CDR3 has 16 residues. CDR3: CAKPGQGRSLIYGYTF. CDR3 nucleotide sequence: TGTGCCAAGCCGGGACAGGGGCGATCCTTAATCTATGGCTACACCTTC.

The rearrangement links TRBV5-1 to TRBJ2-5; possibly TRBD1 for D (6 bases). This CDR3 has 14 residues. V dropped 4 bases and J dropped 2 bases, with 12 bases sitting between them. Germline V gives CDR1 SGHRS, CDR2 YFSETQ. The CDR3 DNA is TGCGCCAGCAGCCCTCTGGGACAACAAGAGACCCAGTACTTC. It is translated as CASSPLGQQETQYF.

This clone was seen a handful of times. As DNA, the CDR3 is TGTGCCAGCAGCTCCATTGGGCGGGAGGGAAACGAGCAGTACTTC. This translates into CASSSIGREGNEQYF. The V call is TRBV11-1, the J call TRBJ2-7; TRBD2 matches at 9 bases. V was pared by 4 bases and J by 5 bases, with 9 bases of the junction left unmatched. Germline loops: CDR1 SGHAT, CDR2 FQDESV (reference sequence). The CDR3 contains 15 residues.

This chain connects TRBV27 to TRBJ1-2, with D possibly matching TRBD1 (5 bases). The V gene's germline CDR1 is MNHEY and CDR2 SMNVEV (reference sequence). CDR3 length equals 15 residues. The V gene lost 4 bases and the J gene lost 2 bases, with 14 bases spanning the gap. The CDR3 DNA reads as TGTGCCAGCAGTTCCCCTCGATCAGGGAACTATGGCTACACCTTC. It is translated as CASSSPRSGNYGYTF.

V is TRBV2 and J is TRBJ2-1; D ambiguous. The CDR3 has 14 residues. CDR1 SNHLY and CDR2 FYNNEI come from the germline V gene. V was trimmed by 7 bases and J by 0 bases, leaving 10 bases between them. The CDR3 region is CASKEASSYNEQFF. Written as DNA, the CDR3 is TGTGCCAGCAAGGAAGCGAGCTCCTACAATGAGCAGTTCTTC.

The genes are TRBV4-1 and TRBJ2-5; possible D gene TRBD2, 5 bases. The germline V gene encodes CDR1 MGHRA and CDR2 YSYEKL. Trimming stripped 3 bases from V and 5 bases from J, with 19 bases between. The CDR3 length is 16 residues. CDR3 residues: CASSQGASSSRETQYF. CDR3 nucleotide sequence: TGCGCCAGCAGCCAGGGCGCTAGCTCCTCTCGGGAGACCCAGTACTTC.

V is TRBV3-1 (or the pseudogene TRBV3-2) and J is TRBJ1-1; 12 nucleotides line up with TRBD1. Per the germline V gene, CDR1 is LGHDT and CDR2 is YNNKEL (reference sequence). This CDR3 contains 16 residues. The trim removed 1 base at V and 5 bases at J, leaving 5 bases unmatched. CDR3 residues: CASSQGRDRGLTEAFF. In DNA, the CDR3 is TGTGCCAGCAGCCAAGGTAGGGACAGGGGGCTGACTGAAGCTTTCTTT.

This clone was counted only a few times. The CDR3 sequence is CASSFSRGGDTQYF. The CDR3 DNA is TGTGCCAGCAGCTTTTCCAGGGGCGGTGATACGCAGTATTTT. The chain couples TRBV7-2 to TRBJ2-3; a weak D match, TRBD1 (6 bases). With 3 bases removed from V and 6 bases from J, the gap between germline ends came to 13 bases. Germline assignment: CDR1 SGHTA and CDR2 FQGNSA. The CDR3 runs 14 residues.

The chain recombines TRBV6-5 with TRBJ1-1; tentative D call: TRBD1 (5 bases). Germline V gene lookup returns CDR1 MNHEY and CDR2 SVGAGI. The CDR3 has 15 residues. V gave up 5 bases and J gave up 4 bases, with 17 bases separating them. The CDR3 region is CASSTPGGASTEAFF. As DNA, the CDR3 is TGTGCCAGCAGTACTCCGGGAGGGGCAAGCACTGAAGCTTTCTTT.

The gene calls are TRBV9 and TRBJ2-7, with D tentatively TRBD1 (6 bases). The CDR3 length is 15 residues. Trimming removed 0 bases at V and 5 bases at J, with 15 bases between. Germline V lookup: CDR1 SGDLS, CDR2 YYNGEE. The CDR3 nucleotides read TGTGCCAGCAGCGTAGACTCTAGGGGGAAGGACGAGCAGTACTTC. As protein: CASSVDSRGKDEQYF.

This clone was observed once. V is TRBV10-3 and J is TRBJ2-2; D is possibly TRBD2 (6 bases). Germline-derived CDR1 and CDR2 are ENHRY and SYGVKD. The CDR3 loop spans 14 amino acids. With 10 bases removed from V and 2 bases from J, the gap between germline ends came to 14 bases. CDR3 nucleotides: TGTGCCACCCGGAGGGGCCTTAACACCGGGGAGCTGTTTTTT. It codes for CATRRGLNTGELFF.